This record concerns one T cell receptor beta chain sequence. No antigen is known for it. No much larger clone exists at a distance of one base, and base qualities are not known. The library was generated by the immunoSEQ multiplex PCR assay. For the multiplex PCR, a mixture combining 60 forward primers for TCR Vbeta segments and 13 reverse primers for TCR Jbeta segments was used. Amplification of the CDR3 region of rearranged TCR beta genes was performed with a multiplex PCR assay on genomic DNA. Amplified TCR beta libraries were sequenced as 87-base-pair reads on the Illumina HiSeq System. As for the original processing: A later analysis counted tens of millions of unique TCR beta chains across the 690 or so repertoires, and around 9.9 million of these chains were shared by at least two donors. To remove PCR and sequencing errors, raw reads were error-corrected and collapsed into unique sequences using a nearest-neighbor algorithm that merged closely related sequences. V, D and J gene segments were assigned by aligning CDR3 sequences to IMGT reference sequences. For a sequence to be retained, a match of at least six nucleotides to both a V gene segment and a J gene segment was required. A rearrangement counted as productive if the CDR3 had no stop codons and remained in frame with V and J, and every other rearrangement counted as non-productive. CDR3 was defined according to IMGT convention as the region running from the second conserved V-encoded cysteine to the conserved J-encoded phenylalanine. The earlier analysis of about 640 of the donors excluded any sequence lacking an unambiguous match to a single V gene segment. In an earlier analysis of some 590 of the donors, a V segment was called functional when productive rearrangements were above 56.7%, and segregating when the standard deviation between donors exceeded 5%. A statistical classification framework was built to diagnose cytomegalovirus status from the catalog of TCR beta chain sequences. A later analysis assigned V and J genes by comparing TCR nucleotide sequences with IMGT/GENE-DB human TR gene sequences. The TCRdist pipeline was used in a later analysis to assign CDR3 sequences and most-parsimonious VDJ recombination scenarios. In a later analysis, each TCR beta chain was defined by its CDR3 amino acid sequence together with its V-gene family, and reads without a unique V-gene family were excluded. In a later analysis, 500 to 650 highly shared, low-generation-probability nucleotide sequences were removed to address suspected cross-contamination and a sequencing artifact. In a later analysis, a clonal expansion index for each public chain was calculated from normalized within-repertoire ranks of inferred template counts. Generation probabilities in a later analysis came from a VDJ recombination model fitted to out-of-frame rearrangements, and those results were checked against IGoR. In a later analysis, hypergeometric tests were used to score TCR-TCR, TCR-HLA and TCR-CMV co-occurrence, with a repertoire-size bias correction applied to TCR pairs. False discovery rates were estimated in a later analysis by permuting HLA or CMV assignments 20 times. In a later analysis, co-occurring TCRs were grouped using DBSCAN, and TCRdist sequence similarity was added for clustering within HLA-allele-positive subsets. Co-occurrence clustering excluded repertoires with fewer than 30,000 or more than 120,000 public chains, plus five with anomalous nucleotide sharing. The clones in this table, taken by TCRdb from immuneACCESS, are in-frame only. Not every clone is retained; where verified, under half of the shortfall comes from an unresolved V gene, and the cause of the rest is unknown. V, J and clone size are those of that table, while D and trimming were read from the DNA. The table for this sample lists around 130,000 clones; nearly 85% of them were counted only once. The ten most abundant clones make up approximately 1.1% of the sample.

The cohort was made up of roughly 670 healthy bone marrow donors. At the time of sampling, all cohort members were nominally healthy, though unrecorded immune exposures were likely present. The donor was CMV seronegative and belonged to the group of roughly 330 seronegative cohort members. Each donor provided a peripheral blood sample, and peripheral blood mononuclear cells were used for TCR beta sequencing. Genomic DNA was extracted from the blood cell samples with the Qiagen DNeasy Blood Extraction Kit. From cysteine to phenylalanine, the CDR3 is 13 amino acids long. Only the CDR3 region is kept as DNA, spanning 39 bases read in frame from base 1. This sample is drawn from a study of cytomegalovirus exposure and HLA in healthy donors (dated by TCRdb to 2016 to 2017). Context from the whole study: In an earlier analysis of fewer than 750 of the donors, 276 Gb of sequence data and roughly 100 million unique TCR beta sequences from about 179 million T cells were reported. The study aimed to test whether cataloging public T cell receptors could reveal signatures of past pathogen exposure. In a later analysis, previously published TCR beta repertoires from more than 500 donors were re-analyzed and high-resolution HLA genotyping was added so that TCR occurrence patterns could be studied. Among a few hundred genotyped donors of the cohort, an average of around 240,000 unique TCR beta nucleotide sequences were sequenced per donor, roughly 20% of them non-productive. Approximately 300 gigabases of sequencing data and roughly 80 million unique TCR sequences made up an early release that covered approximately 620 HLA-typed donors. To decide whether each TCR beta V gene segment behaved as functional or pseudogenic, an earlier analysis of fewer than 750 of the donors relied on high-throughput TCR beta sequencing. The study combined high-throughput TCR immunosequencing, statistical association of individual TCRs with disease status, and machine learning to predict cytomegalovirus infection status. All discovery cohort repertoires had been generated using a single sequencing platform. Using immunosequencing, the study profiled T cell repertoires from around 680 subjects and related those repertoires to cytomegalovirus serostatus. Besides the first cohort of roughly 640 subjects, a separate validation cohort made up of 120 different subjects was used. The number of donors typed differed by locus, with about 629-630 for A, B, C, DRB1 and DQB1, over 500 for DQA1, 600 to 610 for DPA1, and about 450 for DPB1. Donor age, sex, ethnicity and CMV serostatus were compiled together with the repertoire data. HLA typing covered class I and class II loci at four-digit resolution. Among the approximately 400 genotyped donors, more than 70% belonged to the genetic ancestry cluster associated with self-reported Caucasian donors. In a later genetic analysis, genome-wide SNP genotypes for about 65% of the 666 donors were used, and that subset was treated as a discovery cohort. A few DR-DQ haplotypes were handled as single units for association and clustering because linkage in the cohort was strong. Rather than drawing on any new phenotypic data, the later analysis identified candidate immune exposures from TCR beta sequences and the way those sequences occurred across donors.

Results the study describes overall, beyond this receptor: In a later analysis, HLA-associated TCR beta chains were found to be more clonally expanded and to have lower generation probabilities than equally common non-associated chains. Only TCR beta chains were sequenced in this cohort, and the absence of alpha or paired-chain data limited detectable features. Several of the top co-occurrence clusters appeared to be linked to parvovirus B19, influenza, CMV and Epstein-Barr virus, according to a later analysis. Most TCR sequences were seen in very few donors, while some public TCRs were found in many individuals. A cluster of highly shared sequence variants was judged likely to represent a technical artifact of the sequencing pipeline. Correlated functional status among segregating V segments might reflect linkage disequilibrium, but an unknown experimental factor could not be ruled out. Immune exposure information for the cohort was limited to CMV serostatus. Some IMGT-functional V segments, including TRBV6-2 and TRBV6-3, could not be told apart with the 87-base-pair reads, so those segments were excluded. Compared with the 666-donor mean, donors in an Asian-associated ancestry cluster had fewer N-insertions in productive TCRs, according to a later genetic analysis. When HLA alleles, especially DR and DQ, strongly co-occurred, attributing TCR associations to individual alleles was difficult. In an earlier analysis of some 500 of the donors, most TCR beta V segments appeared in productive rearrangements about 90% or about 30% of the time, broadly matching IMGT annotations. A few of the identified cytomegalovirus-associated TCR beta chains were confirmed in vitro to be specific for cytomegalovirus antigens. Because counts were too low, about 15 rarely observed V segments, including chromosome 9 orphons, were left out of the earlier analysis of several hundred of the donors. The study gave a list of 150 to 200 TCR beta chains associated with cytomegalovirus. A further reported finding was that TCR beta sequences accurately predicted the HLA-A and HLA-B alleles for most subjects in the first cohort. The presence/absence analyses assumed that sequencing depth was roughly uniform across donors, and that assumption may not be true. In a later analysis, the rate of TCR association differed among HLA loci, with DRB1 alleles having the most associated TCRs and HLA-C alleles having the fewest. According to a later analysis, most CMV-associated TCR beta chains appeared to be HLA-restricted, and the HLA associations seemed to be driven largely by CMV exposure. Because HLA typing was unavailable for some donors at each locus, only the typed subset was used in association tests. The classifier was reported to diagnose cytomegalovirus status with high specificity and sensitivity in both the original and validation cohorts. A later genetic analysis associated a missense DCLRE1C variant with V-gene and J-gene trimming of TCR beta chains, and an independent cohort replicated the association. At a false discovery rate of 0.05, a later analysis linked about 16,000 TCR beta sequences to specific HLA alleles. It was suggested by the authors that the approach could potentially be generalized to other disease states and immunological phenotypes.

The receptor chain draws on TRBV21-1 and TRBJ1-4; the D call in the table, TRBD1, was not verified against the DNA. TRBV21-1 is a listed pseudogene. The receptor's source is a boy younger than 18 in good health and CMV-seronegative. Material: PBMCs. CDR3 sequence: CASSTWTGEKLFF. In nucleotide form, the sequence is TGTGCCAGCAGCACGTGGACAGGTGAAAAACTGTTTTTT.